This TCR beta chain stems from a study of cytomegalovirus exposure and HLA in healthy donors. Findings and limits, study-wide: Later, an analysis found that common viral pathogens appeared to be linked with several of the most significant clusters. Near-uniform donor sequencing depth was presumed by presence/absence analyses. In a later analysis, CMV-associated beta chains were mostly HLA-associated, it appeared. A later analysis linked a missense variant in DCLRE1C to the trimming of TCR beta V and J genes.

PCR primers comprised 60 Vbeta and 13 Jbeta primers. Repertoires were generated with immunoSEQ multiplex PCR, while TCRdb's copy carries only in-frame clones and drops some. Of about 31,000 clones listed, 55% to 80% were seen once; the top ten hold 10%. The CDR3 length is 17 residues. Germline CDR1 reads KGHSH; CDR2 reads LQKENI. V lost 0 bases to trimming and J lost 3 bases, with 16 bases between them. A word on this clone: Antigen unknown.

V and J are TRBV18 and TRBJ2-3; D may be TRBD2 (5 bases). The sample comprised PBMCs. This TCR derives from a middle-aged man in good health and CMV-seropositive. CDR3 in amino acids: CASSPPLDRDWTDTQYF. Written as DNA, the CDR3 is TGTGCCAGCTCACCACCCCTGGACCGGGATTGGACAGATACGCAGTATTTT.